The clone carrying this TCR beta chain was seen many times. Antigen specificity is unknown. Preparation of naive CD8 libraries involved roughly 18,000 to 1,100,000 sorted cells and 10%, 30% or 50% RNA. Previously published methods and listed TCR primers were used for the bulk TCR libraries. TCRdb processed the PCR reads anew with MiXCR; each CDR3 protein has one entry. The sample records some 320,000 distinct CDR3 sequences, about 23% being singletons. The sample comes from a study of molecular identifiers for immune sequencing clone quantification. The V gene lost 5 bases and the J gene lost 4 bases, with 11 bases spanning the gap. The CDR3 extends over 13 amino acids. Germline lookup yields CDR1 PRHDT and CDR2 FYEKMQ (reference sequence). Findings of the study overall: Clones that had above 20 RNA copies took up over 97% of effector molecules but under 1% in naive cells. Amid about a million naive cells, spiked Jurkat TCR RNA from one cell was reportedly still detectable.

The specimen was naive CD8+ T cells from blood, with Jurkat cell RNA spiked in. Documented subset: FACS-sorted CD8+CD4-CCR7+CD45RA+ naive T cells. The chain joins TRBV13 to TRBJ1-1; D is perhaps TRBD1 (6 bases). This clonotype was sampled from a human donor in good health. Some libraries in this study had Jurkat cell RNA spiked in. CDR3 region: CASSEVGGTEAFF. CDR3 nucleotides: TGTGCCAGCAGCGAGGTAGGGGGCACTGAAGCTTTCTTT.